A single sample is the source of the 27 T cell receptor beta chains below, sequenced in a study of cytomegalovirus exposure and HLA in healthy donors. It was with 60 Vbeta and 13 Jbeta primers that the PCR ran. Sequenced by immunoSEQ multiplex PCR; TCRdb stores in-frame clones only, minus some. The table has about 120,000 clones, around 70% seen once; the top ten hold 4% to 5.5%. Sequencing was carried out using PBMCs. The receptors shown here come from a man under 40 in good health and CMV-seropositive.

The chain has TRBV6-6 and TRBJ2-3; D unresolved. Germline lookup yields CDR1 MNHNY and CDR2 SVGAGI (reference sequence). This CDR3 is 13 amino acids long. V lost 5 bases, J lost 4 bases, and 10 bases lay in between. The CDR3 protein is CASSLIPPDTQYF. The CDR3 DNA is TGTGCCAGCAGTCTTATTCCCCCAGATACGCAGTATTTT.

This clone has more than one count but fewer than ten. This chain links TRBV2 with TRBJ1-1, with D unresolved. V lost 8 bases and J lost 4, with 11 bases in between. CDR1 is SNHLY, CDR2 FYNNEI, per germline. The CDR3 has 12 residues. As DNA, the CDR3 is TGTGCCAGCGGCACAGTGGCCACTGAAGCTTTCTTT. The encoded protein is CASGTVATEAFF.

This chain uses TRBV5-4 with TRBJ2-5; perhaps TRBD2 as D (6 bases). The V gene lost 3 bases and the J gene lost 5 bases, with 17 bases spanning the gap. CDR1 and CDR2 from the germline V gene are SGHNT and YYREEE (reference sequence). There are 15 residues in the CDR3. The CDR3 coding sequence is TGTGCCAGCAGCTGGAGGAGGGGCGCTGGGGAGACCCAGTACTTC. It is translated as CASSWRRGAGETQYF.

The chain has TRBV5-4 and TRBJ2-7; TRBD1 matches at 8 bases. The germline V gene has CDR1 SGHNT and CDR2 YYREEE (reference sequence). Trimming at V came to 3 bases and at J to 3 bases, leaving 5 bases not matched to a gene. CDR3 length: 14 amino acids. DNA of the CDR3: TGTGCCAGCAGCTCGGACAGGGCTGGCTACGAGCAGTACTTC. It is translated as CASSSDRAGYEQYF. Full variable domain (remainder filled in from reference TRBV5-4 and TRBJ2-7): ETGVTQSPTHLIKTRGQQVTLRCSSQSGHNTVSWYQQALGQGPQFIFQYYREEENGRGNFPPRFSGLQFPNYSSELNVNALELDDSALYLCASSSDRAGYEQYFGPGTRLTVT.

The V gene is TRBV5-1, the J gene TRBJ2-3; 7 nucleotides align to TRBD2. CDR3 length equals 15 residues. Germline trimming cut 5 bases from V and 5 bases from J; bases unmatched to any gene: 11. Germline V CDR1 and CDR2: SGHRS, YFSETQ. CDR3 amino acids: CASSSGGLLRDTQYF. The CDR3 DNA reads TGCGCCAGCAGTTCGGGGGGACTCCTTCGAGATACGCAGTATTTT.

The J gene is TRBJ2-7, the V gene TRBV28; maybe TRBD1 (5 bases). CDR1 is MDHEN, CDR2 SYDVKM, per germline. The CDR3 runs 14 residues. Trimming took off 6 bases at V and 3 bases at J, with 15 bases between the two ends. CDR3 DNA sequence: TGTGCCAGCAGCGGGCAGGGTACATACTACGAGCAGTACTTC. This codes for CASSGQGTYYEQYF.

On this clone itself: One end of the junction fails to match germline, which may point to a read error. This chain links TRBV7-9 with TRBJ1-5, with D maybe TRBD1 (5 bases). Germline CDR1 is SEHNR and CDR2 is FQNEAQ (reference sequence). This CDR3 contains 16 residues. DNA of the CDR3: TGTTCCAGCAGCTTAGGGGAGGGGAGGACAAGGCAGCCCCAGCATTTT. Translating gives CSSSLGEGRTRQPQHF.

The chain couples TRBV27 to TRBJ2-5, with D perhaps TRBD1 (6 bases). The CDR3 totals 13 residues. Germline V gene data show CDR1 as MNHEY and CDR2 as SMNVEV (reference sequence). V lost 5 bases, J lost 3 bases, and 10 bases lay in between. CDR3 region: CASSSSGEETQYF. The CDR3 DNA sequence: TGTGCCAGCAGTAGTTCAGGGGAAGAGACCCAGTACTTC.

The genes are TRBV14 and TRBJ2-3; perhaps TRBD1 as D (6 bases). Germline V gene data show CDR1 as SGHDN and CDR2 as FVKESK. The V end lost 0 bases, the J end lost 2 bases, and 18 bases lay between the germline ends. The CDR3 extends over 18 amino acids. This CDR3 is CASSQDRFRGALTDTQYF. CDR3 DNA sequence: TGTGCCAGCAGCCAAGATCGTTTCAGGGGCGCTCTCACAGATACGCAGTATTTT.

The rearrangement uses TRBV7-2 and TRBJ1-1; possibly TRBD1 for D (5 bases). Trimming removed 1 base from V and 5 bases from J, with 11 bases in between. The CDR3 sequence is 14 residues long. Germline V CDR1 and CDR2: SGHTA, FQGNSA. CDR3 DNA sequence: TGTGCCAGCAGCTTAGGGGGGGGAAGTACTGAAGCTTTCTTT. This sequence encodes CASSLGGGSTEAFF.

The chain is built from TRBV4-2 and TRBJ2-5; D gene uncertain. The CDR3 runs to 15 residues. Germline V gives CDR1 LGHNA, CDR2 YNFKEQ. Trimming stripped 3 bases from V and 2 bases from J, with 13 bases between. The CDR3 DNA reads as TGTGCCAGCAGCCATCTTGATACACCACAAGAGACCCAGTACTTC. It is translated as CASSHLDTPQETQYF.

This chain connects TRBV4-1 to TRBJ2-7; 11 nucleotides agree with TRBD1. Per the germline V gene, CDR1 is MGHRA and CDR2 is YSYEKL. V trimming: 3 bases; J trimming: 3 bases; junction bases outside the gene matches: 7. The length of the CDR3 is 16 residues. CDR3 residues: CASSHTKGQGDYEQYF. DNA of the CDR3: TGCGCCAGCAGCCACACGAAGGGACAGGGGGACTACGAGCAGTACTTC.

The genes are TRBV28 and TRBJ2-7; 7 bases are a match to TRBD1. J gave up 5 bases and V 6 bases, and 10 bases lay outside the gene matches. The CDR3 contains 14 residues. Germline V gene lookup returns CDR1 MDHEN and CDR2 SYDVKM. The CDR3 protein is CASSKPDRDDEQYF. The CDR3 DNA reads as TGTGCCAGCAGCAAACCCGACAGGGACGACGAGCAGTACTTC.

J is TRBJ2-7 and V is TRBV11-2, with TRBD1 matching over 8 bases. The trim removed 4 bases at V and 3 bases at J, leaving 5 bases unmatched. This CDR3 contains 14 residues. Germline loops: CDR1 SGHAT, CDR2 FQNNGV. CDR3 coding DNA: TGTGCCAGCAGCTCGGGACAGGCCTACTACGAGCAGTACTTC. This sequence encodes CASSSGQAYYEQYF.

V usage is TRBV6-6 and J usage is TRBJ1-6; 7 bases line up with TRBD1. The CDR3 is 15 residues long. Germline assignment: CDR1 MNHNY and CDR2 SVGAGI (reference sequence). The ends lost 2 bases at V and 7 bases at J; junction bases unmatched: 5. CDR3 nucleotide sequence: TGTGCCAGCAGTTACCATGACAGGGAGAATTCACCCCTCCACTTT. Translated, it gives CASSYHDRENSPLHF.

V gene TRBV19 combines with J gene TRBJ2-5, with 10 nucleotides matching TRBD2. The CDR3 runs 17 residues. V was clipped by 4 bases and J by 5 bases; unmatched bases: 13. Germline V gene data show CDR1 as LNHDA and CDR2 as SQIVND (reference sequence). The DNA for the CDR3 is TGTGCCAGTAGTAACAATGGGGCAGCGGGGGGGCTGGAGACCCAGTACTTC. This encodes CASSNNGAAGGLETQYF.

The chain combines TRBV19 with TRBJ1-5; no definite D call. In germline, CDR1 is LNHDA, CDR2 SQIVND (reference sequence). The CDR3 is made up of 14 amino acids. The V end was cut by 3 bases, the J end by 1 base, with 7 bases between. CDR3: CASSMGRSNQPQHF. The CDR3, as DNA: TGTGCCAGTAGTATGGGGAGGAGCAATCAGCCCCAGCATTTT.

This clone was seen only once. V and J are TRBV19 and TRBJ1-5, with D unclear. CDR3 size: 16 residues. With 6 bases removed from V and 3 bases from J, the gap between germline ends came to 18 bases. Per germline, CDR1 LNHDA and CDR2 SQIVND (reference sequence). DNA of the CDR3: TGTGCCAGTAGCACCACGTCGGGGTTTCTCAATCAGCCCCAGCATTTT. This translates into CASSTTSGFLNQPQHF. Looking up the rest from reference TRBV19 and TRBJ1-5 gives the full variable domain: DGGITQSPKYLFRKEGQNVTLSCEQNLNHDAMYWYRQDPGQGLRLIYYSQIVNDFQKGDIAEGYSVSREKKESFPLTVTSAQKNPTAFYLCASSTTSGFLNQPQHFGDGTRLSIL.

The chain has TRBV30 and TRBJ2-3; D uncertain. Per germline, CDR1 GTSNPN and CDR2 SVGIG (reference sequence). The ends were cut back, 4 bases at V and 7 bases at J, with 9 bases in the middle. The CDR3 has 11 amino acids. The CDR3 loop reads CAWMARNTQYF. Written as DNA, the CDR3 is TGTGCCTGGATGGCGCGGAATACGCAGTATTTT.

This chain links TRBV10-3 with TRBJ1-6, with no clear D. The ends were cut back, 5 bases at V and 7 bases at J, with 6 bases in the middle. The germline V gene encodes CDR1 ENHRY and CDR2 SYGVKD. This CDR3 comprises 12 residues. The CDR3 DNA sequence: TGTGCCATCAGTAGGAGAAATTCACCCCTCCACTTT. Translation: CAISRRNSPLHF.

The rearrangement links TRBV5-8 to TRBJ2-3; D unclear. Trimming removed 4 bases at V and 1 base at J, with 10 bases between. The CDR3 loop spans 14 amino acids. The germline gives CDR1 SGHTS, CDR2 YDEGEE. The CDR3, as DNA: TGTGCCAGCAGCCTAAGAAGTGGCACAGATACGCAGTATTTT. Amino acid sequence: CASSLRSGTDTQYF.

Comment on this clone: The sample has other DNA sequences that encode this CDR3 too. The V call is TRBV30, the J call TRBJ1-1; D may be TRBD1 (5 bases). The CDR3 is 13 residues long. V was pared by 5 bases and J by 2 bases, with 12 bases between. Per the germline V gene, CDR1 is GTSNPN and CDR2 is SVGIG (reference sequence). CDR3 residues: CAWGQGLNTEAFF. The CDR3 coding sequence is TGTGCCTGGGGCCAGGGCCTCAACACTGAAGCTTTCTTT.

J is TRBJ1-1 and V is TRBV6-1, with no clear D. This CDR3 has 15 amino acids. Looked up from germline, CDR1 is MNHNS and CDR2 is SASEGT. Trimming took off 4 bases at V and 1 base at J, with 13 bases between the two ends. CDR3 in amino acids: CASSGHFEWNTEAFF. The CDR3 DNA is TGTGCCAGCAGTGGCCATTTTGAGTGGAACACTGAAGCTTTCTTT.

The table lists this clone with a few counts. The chain joins TRBV21-1 to TRBJ1-1; no DNA check was done on the table's D call, TRBD1. TRBV21-1 is given as a pseudogene. The CDR3 spans 16 residues. The CDR3 sequence is CASTMGQGSGDTEAFF. The DNA for the CDR3 is TGTGCCAGCACCATGGGACAGGGATCGGGCGACACTGAAGCTTTCTTT.

This chain links TRBV27 with TRBJ1-1, with D maybe TRBD1 (5 bases). Looked up from germline, CDR1 is MNHEY and CDR2 is SMNVEV (reference sequence). The CDR3 loop spans 14 amino acids. Trimming took 8 bases from V and 4 from J, leaving 17 bases between them. In nucleotides, the CDR3 is TGTGCCAGCCGCCAACATCAGGGTGGCACTGAAGCTTTCTTT. This encodes CASRQHQGGTEAFF.

V gene TRBV5-1 combines with J gene TRBJ1-2; D possibly corresponds to TRBD1 (6 bases). CDR3 length: 13 residues. Germline CDR1 is SGHRS and CDR2 is YFSETQ. V lost 5 bases, J lost 4 bases, and 12 bases lay in between. CDR3: CASSLTGIYGYTF. CDR3 nucleotide sequence: TGCGCCAGCAGTCTTACAGGGATCTATGGCTACACCTTC.

The chain uses TRBV7-2 and TRBJ1-2; 8 nucleotides align to TRBD1. Germline CDR1 and CDR2: SGHTA and FQGNSA. J was trimmed by 3 bases and V by 5 bases; bases with no gene match: 5. There are 14 residues in the CDR3. The CDR3 is CASSPGRGHYGYTF. The CDR3 bases are TGTGCCAGCAGCCCGGGCAGGGGGCACTATGGCTACACCTTC.